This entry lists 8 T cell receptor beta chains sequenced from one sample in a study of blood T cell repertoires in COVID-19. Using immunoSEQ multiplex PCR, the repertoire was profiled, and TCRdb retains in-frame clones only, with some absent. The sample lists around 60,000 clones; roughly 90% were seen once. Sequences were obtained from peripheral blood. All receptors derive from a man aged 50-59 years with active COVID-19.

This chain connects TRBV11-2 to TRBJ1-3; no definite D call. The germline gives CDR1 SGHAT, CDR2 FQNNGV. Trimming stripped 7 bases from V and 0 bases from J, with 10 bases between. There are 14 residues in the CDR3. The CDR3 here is CASTPGGSGNTIYF. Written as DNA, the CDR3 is TGTGCCAGCACCCCCGGAGGCTCTGGAAACACCATATATTTT.

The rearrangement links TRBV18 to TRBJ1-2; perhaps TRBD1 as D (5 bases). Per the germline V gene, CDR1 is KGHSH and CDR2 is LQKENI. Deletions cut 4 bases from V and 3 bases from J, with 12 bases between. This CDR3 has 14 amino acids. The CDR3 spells CASSLKQGYYGYTF. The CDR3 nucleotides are TGTGCCAGCTCACTGAAGCAGGGATACTATGGCTACACCTTC.

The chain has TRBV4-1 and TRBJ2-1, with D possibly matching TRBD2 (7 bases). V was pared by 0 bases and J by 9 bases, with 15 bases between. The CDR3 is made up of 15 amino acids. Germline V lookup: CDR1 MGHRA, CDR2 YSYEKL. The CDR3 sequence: CASSQDGGGAVEQFF. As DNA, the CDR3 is TGCGCCAGCAGCCAAGATGGAGGGGGGGCCGTTGAGCAGTTCTTC.

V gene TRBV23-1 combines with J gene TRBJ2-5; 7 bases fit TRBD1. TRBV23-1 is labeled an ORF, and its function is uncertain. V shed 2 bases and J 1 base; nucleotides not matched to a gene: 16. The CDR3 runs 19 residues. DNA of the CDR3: TGCGCCAGCAGTCAAAAGGGAGTCCCCACAGGGGTCCTCCAAGAGACCCAGTACTTC. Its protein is CASSQKGVPTGVLQETQYF.

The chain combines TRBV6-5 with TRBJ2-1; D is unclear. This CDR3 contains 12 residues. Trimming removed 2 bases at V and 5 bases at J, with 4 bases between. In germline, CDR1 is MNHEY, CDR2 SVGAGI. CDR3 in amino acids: CASSYENNEQFF. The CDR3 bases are TGTGCCAGCAGTTACGAGAACAATGAGCAGTTCTTC.

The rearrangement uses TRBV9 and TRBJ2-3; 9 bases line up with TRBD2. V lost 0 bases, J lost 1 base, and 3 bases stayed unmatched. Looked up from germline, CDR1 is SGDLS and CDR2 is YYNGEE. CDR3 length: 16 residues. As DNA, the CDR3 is TGTGCCAGCAGCGTAGATAGCGGGGGCCGCACAGATACGCAGTATTTT. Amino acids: CASSVDSGGRTDTQYF.

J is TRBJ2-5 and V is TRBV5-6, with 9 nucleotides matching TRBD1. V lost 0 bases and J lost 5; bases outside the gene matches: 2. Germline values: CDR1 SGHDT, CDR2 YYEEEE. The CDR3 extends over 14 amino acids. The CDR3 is CASSLGTGEETQYF. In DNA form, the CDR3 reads TGTGCCAGCAGCTTGGGGACAGGGGAGGAGACCCAGTACTTC.

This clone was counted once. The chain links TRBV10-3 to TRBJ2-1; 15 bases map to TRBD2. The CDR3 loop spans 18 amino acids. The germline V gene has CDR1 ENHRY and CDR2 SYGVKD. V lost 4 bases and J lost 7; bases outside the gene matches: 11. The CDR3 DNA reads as TGTGCCATCAGTGGAGGACTAGCGGGGGGGCCGGGGAAGAATGAGCAGTTCTTC. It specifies CAISGGLAGGPGKNEQFF.